The rows below give T cell receptor beta chains drawn from one sample of a study of cytomegalovirus exposure and HLA in healthy donors. Repertoires were generated with immunoSEQ multiplex PCR, while TCRdb's copy carries only in-frame clones and drops some. The sample table includes around 100,000 clones. Sequencing input: PBMCs. The source of these receptors is a man aged 35 to 55 in good health and CMV-seropositive. The CDR3 runs from the conserved cysteine through the conserved F or W. A D gene is named only where the DNA matches it firmly.

v_gene,d_gene,j_gene,CDR3aa,CDR3nt
TRBV14,.,TRBJ1-4,CASSHPGTPTNEKLFF,TGTGCCAGCAGCCACCCAGGGACACCAACTAATGAAAAACTGTTTTTT
TRBV7-9,TRBD1,TRBJ1-4,CASSLEGAEKLFF,TGTGCCAGCAGCTTAGAGGGGGCAGAAAAACTGTTTTTT
TRBV7-9,TRBD1,TRBJ1-5,CASSLGGTASNQPQHF,TGTGCCAGCAGCTTAGGGGGGACAGCGAGCAATCAGCCCCAGCATTTT
TRBV6-5,TRBD1,TRBJ2-7,CASSSAGQATYEQYF,TGTGCCAGCAGTTCCGCGGGACAGGCGACCTACGAGCAGTACTTC
TRBV28,TRBD2,TRBJ2-3,CASSPLGLAGDVDTQYF,TGTGCCAGCAGTCCCTTAGGACTAGCGGGAGACGTAGATACGCAGTATTTT
TRBV18,.,TRBJ1-1,CASSPPPGQVAFF,TGTGCCAGCTCACCACCACCGGGACAAGTGGCTTTCTTT
TRBV6-6,.,TRBJ2-3,CASSWSRDTQYF,TGTGCCAGCAGTTGGTCGAGGGATACGCAGTATTTT
TRBV29-1,.,TRBJ1-2,CSVEREDSTYGYTF,TGCAGCGTTGAACGGGAGGACAGCACCTATGGCTACACCTTC
TRBV7-8,TRBD1,TRBJ2-6,CASSSHRQGEASGANVLTF,TGTGCCAGCAGCTCACACCGACAGGGCGAGGCTTCTGGGGCCAACGTCCTGACTTTC
TRBV11-3,TRBD2,TRBJ2-1,CASSSREGPYNEQFF,TGTGCCAGCAGCTCGCGGGAGGGGCCCTACAATGAGCAGTTCTTC
TRBV10-3,TRBD1,TRBJ2-3,CATETGTGNTQYF,TGTGCCACCGAAACCGGGACAGGGAATACGCAGTATTTT
TRBV7-2,TRBD2,TRBJ2-2,CASGLAGVHGELFF,TGTGCCAGTGGACTAGCGGGAGTTCACGGGGAGCTGTTTTTT
TRBV6-5,TRBD2,TRBJ2-7,CASSYSGLAGVGQYF,TGTGCCAGCAGTTACTCAGGACTAGCGGGAGTAGGGCAGTACTTC
TRBV7-6,TRBD1,TRBJ1-4,CASSLSTGDEKLFF,TGTGCCAGCAGCTTATCGACAGGGGACGAAAAACTGTTTTTT
TRBV6-5,.,TRBJ2-2,CASSRGAANTGELFF,TGTGCCAGCAGCCGCGGGGCTGCGAACACCGGGGAGCTGTTTTTT
TRBV5-6,.,TRBJ1-3,CASSFAISGGNTIYF,TGTGCCAGCAGCTTTGCAATTTCGGGAGGAAACACCATATATTTT
TRBV4-1,TRBD2,TRBJ2-1,CASSQDFGSGARSSYNEQFF,TGCGCCAGCAGCCAAGATTTCGGTAGCGGGGCCCGAAGCTCCTACAATGAGCAGTTCTTC
TRBV25-1,TRBD1,TRBJ1-1,CASSGFTGQGRYDTEAFF,TGTGCCAGCAGTGGGTTTACGGGACAGGGTAGGTACGACACTGAAGCTTTCTTT
TRBV21-1,.,TRBJ2-7,CASSDRGGPSYEQYF,TGTGCCAGCAGCGACAGGGGCGGCCCCTCCTACGAGCAGTACTTC
TRBV9,TRBD1,TRBJ2-6,CASSADQGAAGGANVLTF,TGTGCCAGCAGCGCCGATCAGGGGGCGGCTGGCGGGGCCAACGTCCTGACTTTC
TRBV6-5,.,TRBJ1-4,CASRALNEKLFF,TGTGCCAGCAGGGCCCTTAATGAAAAACTGTTTTTT
TRBV6-6,.,TRBJ2-5,CASSYGALGETQYF,TGTGCCAGCAGTTACGGCGCACTAGGGGAGACCCAGTACTTC
TRBV7-9,TRBD1,TRBJ1-2,CASSSQTGLKDGYTF,TGTGCCAGCAGCTCACAGACAGGGCTGAAAGACGGCTACACCTTC
TRBV7-9,TRBD1,TRBJ2-5,CASRLDRGSETQYF,TGTGCCAGCAGATTGGACAGGGGGTCAGAGACCCAGTACTTC
TRBV10-3,TRBD2,TRBJ2-7,CAISVKSSGIEQYF,TGTGCCATCAGTGTGAAGTCTAGCGGGATCGAGCAGTACTTC
TRBV7-6,.,TRBJ2-4,CASSEGPRTGREVF,TGTGCCAGCAGCGAAGGGCCCCGGACAGGGAGGGAAGTTTTC
TRBV5-1,TRBD2,TRBJ2-7,CASSLPATSGDEQYF,TGCGCCAGCAGCTTACCTGCGACTAGCGGGGACGAGCAGTACTTC
TRBV5-1,TRBD2,TRBJ2-1,CASSGGGLGFVSEQFF,TGCGCCAGCAGCGGGGGGGGACTAGGTTTTGTAAGTGAGCAGTTCTTC
TRBV5-5,TRBD1,TRBJ2-4,CASSPLQADRVAKNIQYF,TGTGCCAGCAGCCCCTTACAAGCGGACAGGGTTGCCAAAAACATTCAGTACTTC
TRBV7-9,.,TRBJ2-6,CASRSEGSGANVLTF,TGTGCCAGCAGGTCGGAGGGCTCTGGGGCCAACGTCCTGACTTTC
TRBV19,.,TRBJ1-4,CASSRRARVNEKLFF,TGTGCCAGTAGTCGGCGAGCCAGGGTTAATGAAAAACTGTTTTTT
TRBV6-6,.,TRBJ2-7,CASSYPAAYEQYF,TGTGCCAGCAGTTACCCGGCGGCTTACGAGCAGTACTTC
TRBV29-1,TRBD1,TRBJ1-4,CSGRQGMGEKLFF,TGCAGCGGAAGACAGGGTATGGGTGAAAAACTGTTTTTT
TRBV5-6,.,TRBJ1-5,CASSLLGQPQHF,TGTGCCAGCAGCTTGCTCGGTCAGCCCCAGCATTTT
TRBV6-1,.,TRBJ1-5,CASSEAGGVNQPQHF,TGTGCCAGCAGTGAAGCAGGGGGTGTCAATCAGCCCCAGCATTTT
TRBV28,.,TRBJ1-2,CASWRVEGGYTF,TGTGCCAGCTGGAGGGTGGAGGGAGGCTACACCTTC
TRBV7-2,.,TRBJ2-4,CATGLEGRTKNIQYF,TGTGCCACGGGACTTGAGGGGCGGACCAAAAACATTCAGTACTTC
TRBV28,TRBD2,TRBJ2-1,CASSPSAGLGSSDGEQFF,TGTGCCAGCAGCCCATCCGCAGGACTAGGCTCAAGTGACGGTGAGCAGTTCTTC
TRBV6-6,.,TRBJ2-7,CASSYRENSYEQYF,TGTGCCAGCAGTTACCGGGAGAACTCCTACGAGCAGTACTTC
TRBV7-2,.,TRBJ2-3,CASSLIAASTDTQYF,TGTGCCAGCAGCTTAATAGCGGCAAGCACAGATACGCAGTATTTT
TRBV7-2,.,TRBJ2-3,CASSSVGGSSTDTQYF,TGTGCCAGCAGCTCTGTAGGAGGATCTAGCACAGATACGCAGTATTTT
TRBV6-5,TRBD1,TRBJ1-4,CASSYTGDEKLFF,TGTGCCAGCAGTTACACAGGGGATGAAAAACTGTTTTTT
TRBV5-4,.,TRBJ2-7,CASSLGSGTYEQYF,TGTGCCAGCAGCTTGGGTAGCGGCACTTACGAGCAGTACTTC
TRBV11-2,TRBD2,TRBJ2-2,CASSYLTGGTGELFF,TGTGCCAGCAGCTATTTGACCGGGGGGACCGGGGAGCTGTTTTTT
TRBV5-1,TRBD1,TRBJ2-7,CASSSIRTGNYEQYF,TGCGCCAGCAGTTCGATTAGGACAGGGAACTACGAGCAGTACTTC
TRBV10-3,TRBD2,TRBJ2-1,CAISDTSGEQFF,TGTGCCATCAGTGATACTAGCGGTGAGCAGTTCTTC
TRBV7-3,.,TRBJ2-1,CASSSGPTRQGGEQFF,TGTGCCAGCAGCTCAGGACCGACCAGGCAGGGGGGTGAGCAGTTCTTC
TRBV29-1,.,TRBJ1-2,CSVWGGGYGYTF,TGCAGCGTTTGGGGTGGGGGGTATGGCTACACCTTC
TRBV11-3,TRBD1,TRBJ2-7,CASSLGQGGYEQYF,TGTGCCAGCAGCCTCGGACAGGGGGGGTACGAGCAGTACTTC
TRBV7-9,.,TRBJ2-7,CATNPGQSYEQYF,TGTGCCACAAACCCGGGACAATCCTACGAGCAGTACTTC
TRBV29-1,.,TRBJ1-1,CSVDGVMNTEAFF,TGCAGCGTTGACGGGGTTATGAACACTGAAGCTTTCTTT
TRBV4-1,TRBD1,TRBJ2-7,CASSQDRVWGQGSYEQYF,TGCGCCAGCAGCCAAGATAGGGTCTGGGGACAGGGGTCCTACGAGCAGTACTTC
TRBV2,.,TRBJ1-2,CASSEDGLGGYTF,TGTGCCAGCAGTGAAGACGGGTTAGGTGGCTACACCTTC
TRBV4-3,.,TRBJ2-7,CASSQTSGYEQYF,TGCGCCAGCAGCCAAACGAGCGGCTACGAGCAGTACTTC